These 25 T cell receptor beta chains came from one sample sequenced in a study of T-cell reconstitution after alpha-beta-depleted transplantation in children. The library targeted TCRbeta and was prepared with unique molecular identifiers. TCRdb recomputed calls from the PCR reads with MiXCR, one row per CDR3 protein. In the table there are around 230,000 distinct CDR3 sequences, around a sixth of which are singletons. This specimen was PBMCs, mostly from graft donor cells, taken 360 days after TCRalphabeta/CD19-depleted stem cell transplant. The receptor source for this set is a male patient under 10 years old who had a stem cell transplant for acute lymphoblastic leukemia, so the T cells may come from the graft donor.

J is TRBJ1-1 and V is TRBV29-1; D gene ambiguous. CDR3 length: 12 residues. The V end was cut by 3 bases, the J end by 4 bases, with 9 bases between. The germline V gene has CDR1 SQVTM and CDR2 ANQGSEA. The CDR3 protein is CSVETSRTEAFF. The DNA for the CDR3 is TGCAGCGTTGAGACCTCACGCACTGAAGCTTTCTTT.

This clonotype was observed many times. This chain links TRBV10-3 with TRBJ2-1; D perhaps matches TRBD1 (6 bases). This CDR3 spans 21 amino acids. V lost 0 bases and J 0 bases, leaving 24 bases between the germline ends. Germline CDR1 is ENHRY and CDR2 is SYGVKD. CDR3 protein: CAISESVGRGRPDSSYNEQFF. CDR3 DNA sequence: TGTGCCATCAGTGAGTCGGTGGGCAGGGGTCGTCCCGATAGCTCCTACAATGAGCAGTTCTTC.

This chain joins TRBV7-9 and TRBJ2-1; D is perhaps TRBD1 (6 bases). The germline V gene encodes CDR1 SEHNR and CDR2 FQNEAQ (reference sequence). The CDR3 runs 16 residues. V shed 1 base and J shed 0 bases, with 10 bases lying between them. For the CDR3, the DNA is TGTGCCAGCAGCTTAGGGACAGCGAGCTCCTACAATGAGCAGTTCTTC. Translation gives CASSLGTASSYNEQFF.

The table lists this clonotype with many counts. The rearrangement uses TRBV7-6 and TRBJ1-1, with no clear D. Germline-derived CDR1 and CDR2 are SGHVS and FNYEAQ. The CDR3 length is 15 residues. Trimming cost V 8 bases and J 0 bases, with 16 bases left between them. The CDR3 coding sequence is TGTGCCAGCCACCTGAGTGATCTCATGAACACTGAAGCTTTCTTT. The encoded protein is CASHLSDLMNTEAFF.

This sequence joins TRBV3-1 and TRBJ2-1; D gene ambiguous. V was cut by 1 base and J by 13 bases, with 14 bases left in between. The CDR3 runs 13 residues. Germline CDR1 reads LGHDT; CDR2 reads YNNKEL (reference sequence). The CDR3 DNA reads as TGTGCCAGCAGCCAAGGAATCGCCTACAATCAGTTCTTC. It translates to CASSQGIAYNQFF.

J is TRBJ2-7 and V is TRBV6-1, with a possible D match to TRBD1 (6 bases). CDR1 MNHNS and CDR2 SASEGT come from the germline V gene. There are 14 residues in the CDR3. The V end lost 10 bases, the J end lost 2 bases, and 18 bases lay between the germline ends. The CDR3 loop reads CATKDSPAAYEQYF. In DNA, the CDR3 is TGTGCCACGAAGGACAGTCCCGCCGCCTACGAGCAGTACTTC.

The chain combines TRBV27 with TRBJ2-7; D is unresolved. There are 14 residues in the CDR3. CDR1 and CDR2 from the germline V gene are MNHEY and SMNVEV (reference sequence). V lost 6 bases to trimming and J lost 2 bases, with 14 bases between them. The CDR3 DNA sequence: TGTGCCAGCAGACCGACCGAAAACCCCTACGAGCAGTACTTC. Amino acids: CASRPTENPYEQYF.

The chain recombines TRBV20-1 with TRBJ2-5; D unresolved. This CDR3 is 13 amino acids long. From germline, CDR1 is DFQATT and CDR2 SNEGSKA (reference sequence). The germline V and J ends were trimmed by 1 base and 5 bases, with 11 bases remaining between them. The CDR3 is CSARALRAETQYF. For the CDR3, the DNA is TGCAGTGCTAGAGCTCTCCGGGCGGAGACCCAGTACTTC.

The chain carries TRBV28 and TRBJ2-3; 7 nucleotides agree with TRBD2. The ends lost 1 base at V and 5 bases at J; junction bases unmatched: 9. CDR1 is MDHEN and CDR2 is SYDVKM in the germline V gene. CDR3 length: 16 amino acids. The CDR3 DNA reads as TGTGCCAGCAGTTTATTGTTGGTCGGGGAGGGAGATACGCAGTATTTT. Protein product: CASSLLLVGEGDTQYF.

This clonotype was seen a handful of times. This chain connects TRBV4-1 to TRBJ2-2; D unclear. V gave up 0 bases and J gave up 4 bases, with 12 bases separating them. The CDR3 is 16 amino acids. CDR1 is MGHRA and CDR2 is YSYEKL in the germline V gene. In DNA, the CDR3 is TGCGCCAGCAGCCAAGAGGTTGCCAGCTTCACCGGGGAGCTGTTTTTT. The encoded protein is CASSQEVASFTGELFF.

This chain links TRBV12-3 or TRBV12-4 with TRBJ1-2; D gene uncertain. This CDR3 spans 12 amino acids. Trimming took off 4 bases at V and 6 bases at J, with 9 bases between the two ends. The DNA for the CDR3 is TGTGCCAGCAGTTCCCTAATTAATGGCTACACCTTC. Encoded protein: CASSSLINGYTF.

This rearrangement joins TRBV6-4 to TRBJ2-7; the match to TRBD2 covers 8 bases. The germline CDR1 and CDR2 sequences are MRHNA and SNTAGT. Trimming cost V 0 bases and J 0 bases; bases outside gene matches: 22. The CDR3 is 22 amino acids. CDR3 nucleotides: TGTGCCAGCAGTGACTCGTCCAGGTGGACGCATTCGTTAGCGGGGTACTCCTACGAGCAGTACTTC. As protein: CASSDSSRWTHSLAGYSYEQYF.

V and J are TRBV5-1 and TRBJ2-7, with D perhaps TRBD1 (5 bases). Per the germline V gene, CDR1 is SGHRS and CDR2 is YFSETQ. The CDR3 is 15 amino acids. Trimming removed 0 bases from V and 0 bases from J, with 10 bases in between. CDR3 residues: CASSLGPGISYEQYF. The CDR3 bases are TGCGCCAGCAGCTTGGGTCCAGGGATCTCCTACGAGCAGTACTTC.

This clonotype was picked up a small number of times. This chain uses TRBV5-5 with TRBJ2-3; D is perhaps TRBD2 (6 bases). The V end lost 4 bases, the J end lost 8 bases, and 14 bases lay between the germline ends. The CDR3 covers 13 residues. Germline loops: CDR1 SGHKS, CDR2 YYEKEE (reference sequence). The CDR3 DNA sequence: TGTGCCAGCAGCCCGGCGGGGAGAGCTACGCAGTATTTT. It is translated as CASSPAGRATQYF.

V gene TRBV10-3 combines with J gene TRBJ1-5; D gene unclear. Germline V gene lookup returns CDR1 ENHRY and CDR2 SYGVKD. The CDR3 loop spans 14 amino acids. Trimming shortened V by 0 bases and J by 5 bases, and 8 bases separated the two germline ends. The CDR3 reads CAISESGMDQPQHF. CDR3 sequence (DNA): TGTGCCATCAGTGAGTCGGGCATGGATCAGCCCCAGCATTTT.

V and J are TRBV6-2 or TRBV6-3 and TRBJ2-7; TRBD1 matches 7 bases. CDR3 length equals 15 residues. The trim removed 2 bases at V and 2 bases at J, leaving 6 bases unmatched. Germline lookup yields CDR1 MNHEY and CDR2 SVGEGT. This CDR3 is CASSYGKGAAYEQYF. The CDR3 region has the DNA TGTGCCAGCAGTTACGGGAAGGGGGCAGCCTACGAGCAGTACTTC.

This clonotype was recorded a few times. V gene TRBV14 combines with J gene TRBJ2-7; D gene ambiguous. Trimming stripped 2 bases from V and 4 bases from J, with 6 bases between. This CDR3 comprises 12 residues. From germline, CDR1 is SGHDN and CDR2 FVKESK. The CDR3 DNA reads as TGTGCCAGCAGCCAACTGGGTTACGAGCAGTACTTC. Protein: CASSQLGYEQYF.

The chain recombines TRBV7-9 with TRBJ1-1; D gene ambiguous. Trimming removed 1 base from V and 4 bases from J, with 13 bases in between. The CDR3 is made up of 15 amino acids. The V gene's germline CDR1 is SEHNR and CDR2 FQNEAQ (reference sequence). The CDR3 reads CASSLVVGGVTEAFF. Written as DNA, the CDR3 is TGTGCCAGCAGCTTAGTTGTCGGTGGGGTCACTGAAGCTTTCTTT.

There are many counts of this clonotype. The chain employs TRBV6-5 and TRBJ2-2; D tentatively fits TRBD1 or TRBD2 (5 bases each). The CDR3 contains 15 residues. V was shortened by 2 bases and J by 5 bases, with 12 bases between the two germline ends. The V gene's germline CDR1 is MNHEY and CDR2 SVGAGI. The CDR3 sequence: CASSYGGTETGELFF. In DNA form, the CDR3 reads TGTGCCAGCAGTTACGGGGGAACAGAGACCGGGGAGCTGTTTTTT.

This chain uses TRBV28 with TRBJ1-4; 9 bases match TRBD1. The CDR3 has 14 residues. Germline CDR1 and CDR2: MDHEN and SYDVKM. V dropped 4 bases and J dropped 7; count of bases not matched to a gene: 4. The CDR3 bases are TGTGCCAGCAGTTCGGGACAGGGCGTTGAAAAACTGTTTTTT. It encodes CASSSGQGVEKLFF.

This clonotype showed up just a few times. The J gene is TRBJ2-3, the V gene TRBV29-1; tentatively, D is TRBD1 (7 bases). Germline V lookup: CDR1 SQVTM, CDR2 ANQGSEA. The CDR3 runs to 14 residues. Trimming removed 5 bases at V and 12 bases at J, with 24 bases between. This CDR3 is CSVLEGQYRGTQYF. Here the CDR3 DNA reads TGCAGCGTTCTGGAGGGACAGTACAGGGGCACTCAGTATTTT.

This sequence joins TRBV3-1 and TRBJ2-5; weak D call: TRBD2 (6 bases). The CDR3 extends over 14 amino acids. The V gene's germline CDR1 is LGHDT and CDR2 YNNKEL (reference sequence). Trimming removed 7 bases from V and 7 bases from J, with 19 bases in between. The CDR3 reads CASTLEGGEATQYF. CDR3 DNA: TGTGCCAGCACCCTTGAGGGAGGAGAGGCGACCCAGTACTTC.

This clonotype was counted a few times. The chain links TRBV4-3 to TRBJ2-3; D gene ambiguous. CDR1 is LGHNA and CDR2 is YSLEER in the germline V gene. This CDR3 has 14 amino acids. Trimming pared 5 bases from V and 4 bases from J, leaving 13 bases between. CDR3 in DNA: TGCGCCAGCAGCGACCCCAGCGCGGCAGATACGCAGTATTTT. It is translated as CASSDPSAADTQYF.

This clonotype has just a few counts. V gene TRBV6-5 combines with J gene TRBJ2-5; 9 bases are a match to TRBD1. V was clipped by 2 bases and J by 4 bases; unmatched bases: 2. The CDR3 spans 14 residues. Germline assignment: CDR1 MNHEY and CDR2 SVGAGI. CDR3 bases: TGTGCCAGCAGTTACAAGGACAGGGGAGAGACCCAGTACTTC. Its protein is CASSYKDRGETQYF.

The chain links TRBV20-1 to TRBJ2-2; 11 bases match TRBD1. From germline, CDR1 is DFQATT and CDR2 SNEGSKA (reference sequence). The CDR3 spans 16 residues. Unmatched junction bases numbered 7, after V lost 3 bases and J lost 4 bases. The CDR3 reads CSASAMDRGLTGELFF. CDR3 bases: TGCAGTGCTAGTGCAATGGACAGGGGGCTCACCGGGGAGCTGTTTTTT.